This T cell receptor (beta chain) originates from a study of blood T cell repertoires in COVID-19. Study overall: COVID-19 samples from acute and convalescent phases originated in the United States, Italy and Spain. Nucleic acid was either cDNA or gDNA, and it came from T cells, B-cell-depleted T cells, or PBMCs.

This clone was counted a single time. The CDR3 is made up of 16 amino acids. V gave up 1 base and J gave up 10 bases; unmatched junction bases: 12. Germline loops: CDR1 SGHVS, CDR2 FQNEAQ. As handled by the study authors: Counts of nucleated cells, estimated from reference gene primer amplification, were obtained. Only in-frame clones appear in the TCRdb table, and some are missing; sequencing was by immunoSEQ multiplex PCR. The DNA was the basis for D and trimming; V, J and clone size are from that table. The repertoire holds roughly 130,000 clones, approximately 87% seen once, with roughly 3.6% in the top ten.

The sequenced material came from peripheral blood. This chain joins TRBV7-8 and TRBJ1-1; 10 positions match TRBD1. The source of this sequence is a woman aged 55-70 years with acute or convalescent COVID-19. The chain's CDR3 is CASSLETPGTGVSAFF. The CDR3 DNA is TGTGCCAGCAGCTTAGAAACCCCCGGGACAGGGGTTTCAGCTTTCTTT.